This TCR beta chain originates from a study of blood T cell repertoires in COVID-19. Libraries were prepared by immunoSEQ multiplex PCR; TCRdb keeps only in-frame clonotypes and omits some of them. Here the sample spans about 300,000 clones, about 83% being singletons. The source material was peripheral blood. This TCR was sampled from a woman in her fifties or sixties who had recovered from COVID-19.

The CDR3 nucleotides are TGTGCCAGCAGTGAACCCCCGGAGGGCTACACCTTC. Translation gives CASSEPPEGYTF. The rearrangement joins TRBV2 to TRBJ1-2; the D is unclear. Germline values: CDR1 SNHLY, CDR2 FYNNEI. The CDR3 has 12 residues. V gave up 2 bases and J gave up 8 bases, with 9 bases separating them.